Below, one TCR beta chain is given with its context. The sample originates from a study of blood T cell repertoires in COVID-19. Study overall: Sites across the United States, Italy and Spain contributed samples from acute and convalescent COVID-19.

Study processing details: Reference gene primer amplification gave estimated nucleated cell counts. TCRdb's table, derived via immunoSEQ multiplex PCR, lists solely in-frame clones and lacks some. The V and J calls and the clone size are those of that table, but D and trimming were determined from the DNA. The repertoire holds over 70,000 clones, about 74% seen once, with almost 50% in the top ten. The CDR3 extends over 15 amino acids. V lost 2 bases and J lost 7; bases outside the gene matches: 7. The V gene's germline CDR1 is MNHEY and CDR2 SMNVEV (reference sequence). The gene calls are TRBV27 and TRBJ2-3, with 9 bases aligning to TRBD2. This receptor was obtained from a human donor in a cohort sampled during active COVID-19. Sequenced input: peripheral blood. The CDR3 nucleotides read TGTGCCAGCAGTTTAAGTTTGACTAGCGGACATACGCAGTATTTT. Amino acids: CASSLSLTSGHTQYF.